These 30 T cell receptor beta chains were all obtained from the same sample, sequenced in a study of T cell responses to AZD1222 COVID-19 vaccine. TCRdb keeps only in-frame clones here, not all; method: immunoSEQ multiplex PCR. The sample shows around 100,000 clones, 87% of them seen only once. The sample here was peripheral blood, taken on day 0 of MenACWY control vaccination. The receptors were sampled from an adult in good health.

Written as DNA, the CDR3 is TGTGCCTGGAGTACGGTGTCGGGATCCGAGCAGTACTTC. It translates to CAWSTVSGSEQYF. The chain joins TRBV30 to TRBJ2-7; weak D call: TRBD2 (5 bases). The germline gives CDR1 GTSNPN, CDR2 SVGIG (reference sequence). Trimming removed 2 bases from V and 6 bases from J, with 14 bases in between. The CDR3 contains 13 residues. The full variable domain, its missing parts supplied by reference TRBV30 and TRBJ2-7, is SQTIHQWPATLVQPVGSPLSLECTVEGTSNPNLYWYRQAAGRGLQLLFYSVGIGQISSEVPQNLSASRPQDRQFILSSKKLLLSDSGFYLCAWSTVSGSEQYFGPGTRLTVT.

As DNA, the CDR3 is TGTGCCAGCAGTTACCGGCTTGCAACAGGTTCACCCCTCCACTTT. Its protein product is CASSYRLATGSPLHF. This chain uses TRBV6-2 or TRBV6-3 with TRBJ1-6; D might be TRBD1 (5 bases). CDR3 length: 15 residues. The V gene lost 2 bases and the J gene lost 9 bases, with 14 bases spanning the gap. Germline-derived CDR1 and CDR2 are MNHEY and SVGEGT.

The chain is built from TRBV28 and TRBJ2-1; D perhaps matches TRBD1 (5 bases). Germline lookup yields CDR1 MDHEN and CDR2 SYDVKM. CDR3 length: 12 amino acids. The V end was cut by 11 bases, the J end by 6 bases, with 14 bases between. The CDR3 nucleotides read TGTGCCGCCCAGGATGACAGCAATGAGCAGTTCTTC. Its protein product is CAAQDDSNEQFF.

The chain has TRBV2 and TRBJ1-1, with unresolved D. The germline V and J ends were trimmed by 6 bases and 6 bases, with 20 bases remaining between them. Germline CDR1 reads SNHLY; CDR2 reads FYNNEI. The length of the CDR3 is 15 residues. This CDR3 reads CASRERSPQWAEAFF. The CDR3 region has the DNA TGTGCCAGCAGGGAAAGGTCCCCCCAGTGGGCTGAAGCTTTCTTT.

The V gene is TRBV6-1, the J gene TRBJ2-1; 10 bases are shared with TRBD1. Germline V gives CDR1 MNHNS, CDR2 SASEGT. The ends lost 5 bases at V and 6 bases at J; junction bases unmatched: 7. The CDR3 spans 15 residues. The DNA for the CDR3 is TGTGCCAGCAGTACCGGGACAGGGGTCCCCAATGAGCAGTTCTTC. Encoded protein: CASSTGTGVPNEQFF.

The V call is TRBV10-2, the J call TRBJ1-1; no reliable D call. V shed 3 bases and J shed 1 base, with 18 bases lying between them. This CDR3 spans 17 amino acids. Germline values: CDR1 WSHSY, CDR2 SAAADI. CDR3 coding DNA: TGCGCCAGCAGTGATCGGGGTTCGTTTCGGGGGAACACTGAAGCTTTCTTT. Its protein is CASSDRGSFRGNTEAFF.

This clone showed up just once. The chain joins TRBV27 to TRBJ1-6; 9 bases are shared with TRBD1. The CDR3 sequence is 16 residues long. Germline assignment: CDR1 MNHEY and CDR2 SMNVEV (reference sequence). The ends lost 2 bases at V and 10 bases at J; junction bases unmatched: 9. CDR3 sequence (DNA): TGTGCCAGCAGTTTAATTGGGGGACAGGGAAGCTCACCCCTCCACTTT. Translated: CASSLIGGQGSSPLHF.

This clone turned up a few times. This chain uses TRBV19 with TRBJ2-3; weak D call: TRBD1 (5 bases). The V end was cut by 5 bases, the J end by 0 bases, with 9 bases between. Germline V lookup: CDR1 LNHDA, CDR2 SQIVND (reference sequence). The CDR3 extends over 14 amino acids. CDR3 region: CASSQGVSTDTQYF. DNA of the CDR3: TGTGCCAGTAGTCAAGGGGTTAGCACAGATACGCAGTATTTT.

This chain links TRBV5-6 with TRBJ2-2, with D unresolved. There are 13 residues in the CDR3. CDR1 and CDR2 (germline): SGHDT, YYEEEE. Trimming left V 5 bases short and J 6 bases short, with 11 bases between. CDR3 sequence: CASRRSLAGELFF. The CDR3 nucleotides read TGTGCCAGCAGGCGAAGCCTAGCCGGGGAGCTGTTTTTT.

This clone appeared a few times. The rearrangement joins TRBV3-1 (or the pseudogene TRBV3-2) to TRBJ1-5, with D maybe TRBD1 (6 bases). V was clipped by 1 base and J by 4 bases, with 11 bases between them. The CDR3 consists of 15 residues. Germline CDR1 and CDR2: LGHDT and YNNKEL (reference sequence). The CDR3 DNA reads TGTGCCAGCAGCCAAGGGCCACAGGGAAATCAGCCCCAGCATTTT. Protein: CASSQGPQGNQPQHF.

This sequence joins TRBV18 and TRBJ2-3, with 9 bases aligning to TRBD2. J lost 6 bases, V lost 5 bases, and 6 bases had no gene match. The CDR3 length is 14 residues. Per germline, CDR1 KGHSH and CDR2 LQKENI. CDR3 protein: CASSGSGGRDTQYF. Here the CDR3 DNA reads TGTGCCAGCTCAGGTAGCGGGGGCCGCGATACGCAGTATTTT.

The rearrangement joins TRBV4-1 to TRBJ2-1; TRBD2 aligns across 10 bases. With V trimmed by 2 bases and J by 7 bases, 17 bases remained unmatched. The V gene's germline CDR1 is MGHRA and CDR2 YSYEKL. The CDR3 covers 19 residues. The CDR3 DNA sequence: TGCGCCAGCAGCCAAAAGACAGGGAGGAGCGGGAGGGGACGGAATGAGCAGTTCTTC. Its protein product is CASSQKTGRSGRGRNEQFF.

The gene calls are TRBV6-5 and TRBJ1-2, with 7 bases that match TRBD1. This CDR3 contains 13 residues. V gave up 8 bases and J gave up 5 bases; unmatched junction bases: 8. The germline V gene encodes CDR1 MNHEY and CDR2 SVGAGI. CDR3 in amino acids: CASSRDRHYGYTF. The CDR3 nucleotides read TGTGCCAGCTCCCGGGACAGACATTATGGCTACACCTTC.

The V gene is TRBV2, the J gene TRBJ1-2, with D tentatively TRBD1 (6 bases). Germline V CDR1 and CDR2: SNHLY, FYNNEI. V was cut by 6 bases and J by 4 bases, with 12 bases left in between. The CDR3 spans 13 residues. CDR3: CASRATGLYGYTF. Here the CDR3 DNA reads TGTGCCAGCAGGGCGACAGGACTCTATGGCTACACCTTC.

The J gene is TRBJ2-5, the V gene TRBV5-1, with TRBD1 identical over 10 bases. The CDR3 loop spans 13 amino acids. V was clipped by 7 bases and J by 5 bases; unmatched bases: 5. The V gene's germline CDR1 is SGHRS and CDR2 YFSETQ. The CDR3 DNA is TGCGCCAGCCGGGACAGGGGCGAGGAGACCCAGTACTTC. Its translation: CASRDRGEETQYF.

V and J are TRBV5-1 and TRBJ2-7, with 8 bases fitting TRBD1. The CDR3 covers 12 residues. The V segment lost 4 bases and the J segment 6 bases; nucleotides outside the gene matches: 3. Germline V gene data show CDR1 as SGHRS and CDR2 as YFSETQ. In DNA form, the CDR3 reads TGCGCCAGCAGCCGGACAGGGTCCGAGCAGTACTTC. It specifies CASSRTGSEQYF.

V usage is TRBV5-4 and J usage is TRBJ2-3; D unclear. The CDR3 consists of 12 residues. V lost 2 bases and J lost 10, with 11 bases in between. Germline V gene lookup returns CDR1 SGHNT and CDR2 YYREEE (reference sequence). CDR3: CASSLANSAQYF. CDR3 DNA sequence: TGTGCCAGCAGCTTAGCCAATTCGGCGCAGTATTTT.

The CDR3 DNA is TGTGCCAGCAGCTTGGACTACAATGAGCAGTTCTTC. It translates to CASSLDYNEQFF. This chain connects TRBV5-4 to TRBJ2-1; no reliable D call. The CDR3 consists of 12 residues. Germline V gene sequence: CDR1 SGHNT, CDR2 YYREEE (reference sequence). The V and J ends lost 0 bases and 3 bases respectively, with 1 base between them. Supplemented by reference TRBV5-4 and TRBJ2-1, the full variable domain reads ETGVTQSPTHLIKTRGQQVTLRCSSQSGHNTVSWYQQALGQGPQFIFQYYREEENGRGNFPPRFSGLQFPNYSSELNVNALELDDSALYLCASSLDYNEQFFGPGTRLTVL.

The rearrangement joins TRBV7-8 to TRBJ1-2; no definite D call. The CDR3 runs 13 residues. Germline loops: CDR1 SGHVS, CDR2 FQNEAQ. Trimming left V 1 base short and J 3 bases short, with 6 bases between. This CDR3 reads CASSLDSDYGYTF. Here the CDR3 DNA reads TGTGCCAGCAGCTTAGACAGCGACTATGGCTACACCTTC.

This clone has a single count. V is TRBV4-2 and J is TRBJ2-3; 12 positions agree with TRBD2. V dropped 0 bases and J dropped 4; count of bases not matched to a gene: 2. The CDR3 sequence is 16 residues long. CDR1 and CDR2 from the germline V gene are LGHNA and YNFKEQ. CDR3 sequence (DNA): TGTGCCAGCAGCCAAGAACTAGCGGGAGGCCCAGATACGCAGTATTTT. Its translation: CASSQELAGGPDTQYF.

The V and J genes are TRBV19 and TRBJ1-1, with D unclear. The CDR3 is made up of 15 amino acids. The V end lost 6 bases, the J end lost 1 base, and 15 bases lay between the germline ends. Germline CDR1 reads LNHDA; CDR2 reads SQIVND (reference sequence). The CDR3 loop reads CASSPVPAGNTEAFF. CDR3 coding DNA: TGTGCCAGTAGCCCGGTCCCTGCGGGGAACACTGAAGCTTTCTTT.

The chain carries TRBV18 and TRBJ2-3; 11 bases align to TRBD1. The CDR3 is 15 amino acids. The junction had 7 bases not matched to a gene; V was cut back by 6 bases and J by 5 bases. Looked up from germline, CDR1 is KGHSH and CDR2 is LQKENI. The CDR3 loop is CASSVGQGAQDTQYF. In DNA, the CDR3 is TGTGCCAGCTCGGTAGGACAGGGGGCGCAAGATACGCAGTATTTT.

The DNA for the CDR3 is TGTGCCAGCAGCTTAGGAGTTGATGTAGGGGGCCATGGCTACACCTTC. It codes for CASSLGVDVGGHGYTF. The V and J genes are TRBV11-2 and TRBJ1-2, with 7 bases fitting TRBD1. Germline CDR1 SGHAT, CDR2 FQNNGV. V was pared by 1 base and J by 6 bases, with 11 bases of the junction left unmatched. The CDR3 totals 16 residues.

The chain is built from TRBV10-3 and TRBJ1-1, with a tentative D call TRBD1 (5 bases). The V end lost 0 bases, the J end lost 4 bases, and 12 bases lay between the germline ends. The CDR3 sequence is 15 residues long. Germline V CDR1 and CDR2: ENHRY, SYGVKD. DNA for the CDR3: TGTGCCATCAGTGAGTCGGGGGAGAGGGGCACTGAAGCTTTCTTT. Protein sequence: CAISESGERGTEAFF.

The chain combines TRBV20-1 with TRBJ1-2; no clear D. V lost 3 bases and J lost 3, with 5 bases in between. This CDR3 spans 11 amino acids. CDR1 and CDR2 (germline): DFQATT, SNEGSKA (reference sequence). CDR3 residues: CSASHYYGYTF. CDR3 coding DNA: TGCAGTGCTAGCCACTACTATGGCTACACCTTC.

CDR3 sequence (DNA): TGTGCCAGCAGTCTCCACTCGGACAGGGAAGGGACCCAGTACTTC. Amino acids: CASSLHSDREGTQYF. This chain links TRBV28 with TRBJ2-5, with 8 bases identical to TRBD1. From germline, CDR1 is MDHEN and CDR2 SYDVKM. The ends lost 5 bases at V and 7 bases at J; junction bases unmatched: 12. The length of the CDR3 is 15 residues.

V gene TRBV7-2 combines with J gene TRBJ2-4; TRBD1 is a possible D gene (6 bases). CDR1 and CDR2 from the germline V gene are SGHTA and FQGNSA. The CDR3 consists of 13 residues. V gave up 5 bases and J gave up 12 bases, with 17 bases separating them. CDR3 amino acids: CASSGRFQGPQYF. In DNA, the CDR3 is TGTGCCAGCAGCGGTCGCTTCCAGGGGCCTCAGTACTTC.

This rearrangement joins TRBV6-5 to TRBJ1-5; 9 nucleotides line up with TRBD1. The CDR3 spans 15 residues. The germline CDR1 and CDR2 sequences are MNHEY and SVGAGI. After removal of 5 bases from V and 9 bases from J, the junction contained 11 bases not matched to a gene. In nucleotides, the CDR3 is TGTGCCAGCAGTCGCGGCGGGGACAGGGATCCGCCCCAGCATTTT. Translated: CASSRGGDRDPPQHF.

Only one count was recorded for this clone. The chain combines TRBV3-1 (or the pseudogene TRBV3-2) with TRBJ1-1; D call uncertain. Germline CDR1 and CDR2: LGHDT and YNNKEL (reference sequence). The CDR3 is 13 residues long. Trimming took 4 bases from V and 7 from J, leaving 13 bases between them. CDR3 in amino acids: CASSLLNAGEAFF. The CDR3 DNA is TGTGCCAGCAGCCTACTAAATGCGGGTGAAGCTTTCTTT.

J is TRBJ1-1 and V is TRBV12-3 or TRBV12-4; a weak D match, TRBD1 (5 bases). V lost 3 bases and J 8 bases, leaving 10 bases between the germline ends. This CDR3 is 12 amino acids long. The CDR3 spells CASSFLGREAFF. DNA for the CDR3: TGTGCCAGCAGTTTCCTGGGACGGGAAGCTTTCTTT.